The clone carrying this T cell receptor beta chain was observed a few times. Its target is unknown. TCRdb passed the RT-PCR reads through MiXCR, listing each CDR3 protein once. The data contain more than 150,000 distinct CDR3 sequences, about 10% of them singletons. V gave up 6 bases and J gave up 4 bases; unmatched junction bases: 10. The germline CDR1 and CDR2 sequences are LGHNA and YSLEER. The CDR3 runs 16 residues. The data belong to a study of response to subunit inactivated influenza vaccine. General study findings and limits: It was the authors' suggestion that each seasonal influenza vaccination recruits few new T cells.

The origin of this receptor is a man aged 50 to 69 who received an inactivated influenza vaccine. The chain recombines TRBV4-3 with TRBJ2-1, with 9 bases identical to TRBD1. The specimen was CD8+ T cells sorted from PBMCs, collected roughly 24 months after vaccination. CDR3 DNA: TGCGCCAGCAGTCCTCTTCTCGGGACAGGGTACAATGAGCAGTTCTTC. Its translation is CASSPLLGTGYNEQFF.